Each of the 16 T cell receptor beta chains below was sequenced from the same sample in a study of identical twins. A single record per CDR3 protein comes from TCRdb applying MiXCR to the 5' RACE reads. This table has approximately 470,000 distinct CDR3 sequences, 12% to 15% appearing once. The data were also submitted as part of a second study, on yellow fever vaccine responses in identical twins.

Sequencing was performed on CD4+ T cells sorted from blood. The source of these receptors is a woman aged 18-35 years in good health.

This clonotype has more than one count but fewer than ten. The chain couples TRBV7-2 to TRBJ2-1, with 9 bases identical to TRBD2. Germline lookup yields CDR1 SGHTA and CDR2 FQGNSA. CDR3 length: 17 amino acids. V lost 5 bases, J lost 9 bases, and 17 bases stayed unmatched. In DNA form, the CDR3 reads TGTGCCAGCAGCGGACCGATGGGGGGACTAGCTCCCCGTGAGCAGTTCTTC. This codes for CASSGPMGGLAPREQFF.

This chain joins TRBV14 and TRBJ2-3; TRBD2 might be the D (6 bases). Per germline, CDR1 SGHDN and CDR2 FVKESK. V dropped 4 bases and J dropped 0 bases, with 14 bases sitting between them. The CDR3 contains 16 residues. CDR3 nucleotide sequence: TGTGCCAGCAGCCCGGGACTTCAGCTTAGCACAGATACGCAGTATTTT. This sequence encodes CASSPGLQLSTDTQYF.

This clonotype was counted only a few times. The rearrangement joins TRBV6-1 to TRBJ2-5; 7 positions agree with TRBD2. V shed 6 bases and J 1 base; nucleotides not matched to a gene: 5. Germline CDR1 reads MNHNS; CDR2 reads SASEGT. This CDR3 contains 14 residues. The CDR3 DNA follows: TGTGCCAGCAGCACGGGAGGCCTCCAAGAGACCCAGTACTTC. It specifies CASSTGGLQETQYF.

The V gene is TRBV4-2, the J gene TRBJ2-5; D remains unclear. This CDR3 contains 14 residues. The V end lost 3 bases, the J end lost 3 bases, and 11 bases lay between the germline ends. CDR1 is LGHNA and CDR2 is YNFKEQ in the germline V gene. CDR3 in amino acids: CASSQGQKEETQYF. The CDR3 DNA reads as TGTGCCAGCAGCCAGGGTCAAAAGGAAGAGACCCAGTACTTC.

As DNA, the CDR3 is TGTGCCAGCAGCCCCGAAAATAGCGGGGGGGACAATGAGCAGTTCTTC. Translation gives CASSPENSGGDNEQFF. The rearrangement joins TRBV7-3 to TRBJ2-1; the match to TRBD2 covers 11 bases. Germline values: CDR1 SGHTA, CDR2 FQGTGA. This CDR3 is built from 16 residues. V gave up 5 bases and J gave up 5 bases; unmatched junction bases: 8.

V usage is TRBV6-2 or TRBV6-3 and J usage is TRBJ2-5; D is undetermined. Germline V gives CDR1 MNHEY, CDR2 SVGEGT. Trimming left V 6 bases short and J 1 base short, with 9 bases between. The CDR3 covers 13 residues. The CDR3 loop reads CASRELAQETQYF. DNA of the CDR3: TGTGCCAGCAGGGAATTGGCCCAAGAGACCCAGTACTTC.

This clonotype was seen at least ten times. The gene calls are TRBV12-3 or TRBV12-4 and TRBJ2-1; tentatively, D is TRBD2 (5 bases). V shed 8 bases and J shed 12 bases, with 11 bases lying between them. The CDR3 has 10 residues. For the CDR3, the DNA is TGTGCCAGCGGATACGAGGGGCAGTTCTTC. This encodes CASGYEGQFF.

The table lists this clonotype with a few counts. This chain's CDR3 is CASSAGGKLFF. The CDR3 DNA reads TGTGCCAGCAGTGCAGGGGGGAAACTGTTTTTT. This chain links TRBV7-2 with TRBJ1-4; TRBD1 agrees at 7 bases. Germline V lookup: CDR1 SGHTA, CDR2 FQGNSA. The V and J ends lost 6 bases and 11 bases, in that order; junction bases with no gene match: 3. There are 11 residues in the CDR3.

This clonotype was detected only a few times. The CDR3 sequence is CASSAWDRTARGDNSPLHF. The CDR3, as DNA: TGCGCCAGCAGCGCTTGGGACAGGACAGCTAGAGGGGATAATTCACCCCTCCACTTT. V and J are TRBV5-1 and TRBJ1-6; 8 bases match TRBD1. Germline values: CDR1 SGHRS, CDR2 YFSETQ. CDR3 length equals 19 residues. Trimming took 4 bases from V and 5 from J; bases not matched to a gene: 17.

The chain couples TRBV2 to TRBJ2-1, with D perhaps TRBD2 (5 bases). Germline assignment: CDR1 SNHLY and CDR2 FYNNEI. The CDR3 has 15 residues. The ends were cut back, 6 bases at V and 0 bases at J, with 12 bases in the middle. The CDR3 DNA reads TGTGCCAGCAGAGCCGGTGGGAGCTCCTACAATGAGCAGTTCTTC. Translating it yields CASRAGGSSYNEQFF.

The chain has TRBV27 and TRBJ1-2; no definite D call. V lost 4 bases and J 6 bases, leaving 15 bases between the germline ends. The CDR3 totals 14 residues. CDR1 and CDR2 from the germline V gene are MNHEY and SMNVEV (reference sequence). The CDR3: CASSSGRTGDGYTF. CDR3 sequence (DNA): TGTGCCAGCAGTTCTGGTCGAACTGGTGATGGCTACACCTTC.

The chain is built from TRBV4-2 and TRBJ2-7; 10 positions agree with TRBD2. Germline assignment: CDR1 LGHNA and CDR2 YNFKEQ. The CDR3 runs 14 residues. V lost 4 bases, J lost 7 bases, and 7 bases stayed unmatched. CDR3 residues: CASSPSGTSVEQYF. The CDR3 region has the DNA TGTGCCAGCAGCCCTTCCGGGACTAGCGTTGAGCAGTACTTC.

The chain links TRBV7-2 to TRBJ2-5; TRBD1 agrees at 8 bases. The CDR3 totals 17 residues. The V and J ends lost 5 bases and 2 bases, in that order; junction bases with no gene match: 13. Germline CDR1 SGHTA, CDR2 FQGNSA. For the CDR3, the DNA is TGTGCCAGCAGCGCTACCAATAAAAACAGGGGGCAAGAGACCCAGTACTTC. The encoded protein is CASSATNKNRGQETQYF.

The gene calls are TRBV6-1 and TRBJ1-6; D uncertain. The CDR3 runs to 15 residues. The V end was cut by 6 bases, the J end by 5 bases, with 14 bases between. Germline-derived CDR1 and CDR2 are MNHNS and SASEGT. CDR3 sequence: CASRPTAGNNSPLHF. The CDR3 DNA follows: TGTGCCAGCAGACCTACCGCGGGAAATAATTCACCCCTCCACTTT.

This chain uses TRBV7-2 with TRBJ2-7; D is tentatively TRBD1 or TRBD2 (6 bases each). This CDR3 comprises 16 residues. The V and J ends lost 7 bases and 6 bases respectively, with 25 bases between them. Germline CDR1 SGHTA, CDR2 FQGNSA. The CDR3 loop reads CASTFWGAGLDSEQYF. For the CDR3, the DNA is TGTGCCAGCACCTTTTGGGGGGCAGGGTTGGACTCCGAGCAGTACTTC. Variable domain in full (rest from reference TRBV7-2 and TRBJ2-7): GAGVSQSPSNKVTEKGKDVELRCDPISGHTALYWYRQSLGQGLEFLIYFQGNSAPDKSGLPSDRFSAERTGGSVSTLTIQRTQQEDSAVYLCASTFWGAGLDSEQYFGPGTRLTVT.

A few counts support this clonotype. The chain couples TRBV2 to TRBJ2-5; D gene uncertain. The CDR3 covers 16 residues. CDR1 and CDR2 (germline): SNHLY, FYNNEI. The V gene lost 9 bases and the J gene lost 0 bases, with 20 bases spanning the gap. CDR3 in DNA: TGTGCCAGTCTGCCTGGGCGCCCCTCCTACCAAGAGACCCAGTACTTC. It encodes CASLPGRPSYQETQYF.